This T cell receptor (beta chain) stems from a study of shared T cell receptors in the human thymus. Germline V gene sequence: CDR1 SGHDT, CDR2 YYEEEE. CDR3 length: 15 amino acids. The ends were cut back, 4 bases at V and 2 bases at J, with 15 bases in the middle. TCRdb's copy holds only in-frame clones and misses some; the assay was immunoSEQ multiplex PCR. The data show about 730,000 clones, 80% to 90% seen once. These data were likewise used in another study, on human thymus T cells. Per that paper: In thymic and blood repertoires alike, V and J usage looked biased. Reports from related research described highly overlapping thymic repertoires among unrelated individuals.

This chain joins TRBV5-6 and TRBJ1-1, with TRBD1 as a possible D gene (6 bases). The source material was thymocytes. The TCR comes from a girl under three years old with a congenital heart defect. CDR3 nucleotides: TGTGCCAGCAGCAATCCCGACAGGATAAACACTGAAGCTTTCTTT. Translating it yields CASSNPDRINTEAFF.